The 5 T cell receptor beta chains reported below all come from one sample, sequenced in a study of CD8+ T cells in alopecia areata. Investigators isolated RNA and reverse transcribed it into cDNA to act as the sequencing template. The assay was immunoSEQ multiplex PCR, and TCRdb's table has in-frame clones only and misses some. This sample yields some 180,000 clones, of which 45% to 70% are seen a single time; 4.5% to 6% belongs to the top ten. Source material: CD8+ T cells sorted from blood. Every receptor here comes from a human donor in good health.

The chain joins TRBV29-1 to TRBJ1-1, with unresolved D. With 0 bases removed from V and 2 bases from J, the gap between germline ends came to 16 bases. Germline V gene data show CDR1 as SQVTM and CDR2 as ANQGSEA. The CDR3 runs to 16 residues. This CDR3 reads CSVEDRRVFGNTEAFF. CDR3 coding DNA: TGCAGCGTTGAAGATCGGCGGGTGTTTGGTAACACTGAAGCTTTCTTT. Supplemented by reference TRBV29-1 and TRBJ1-1, the full variable domain reads SAVISQKPSRDICQRGTSLTIQCQVDSQVTMMFWYRQQPGQSLTLIATANQGSEATYESGFVIDKFPISRPNLTFSTLTVSNMSPEDSSIYLCSVEDRRVFGNTEAFFGQGTRLTVV.

Points on this clone: The junction shows a germline mismatch at one end, possibly a read error. This chain uses TRBV7-8 with TRBJ2-3; 7 positions match TRBD2. Germline CDR1 and CDR2: SGHVS and FQNEAQ. CDR3 length equals 16 residues. The CDR3 is CASNLFRGAGTDTQYF. In nucleotides, the CDR3 is TGTGCCAGCAACTTATTTAGGGGAGCGGGGACGGATACGCAGTATTTT.

V and J are TRBV20-1 and TRBJ1-2; possible D gene TRBD1, 5 bases. The CDR3 covers 10 residues. Germline CDR1 reads DFQATT; CDR2 reads SNEGSKA (reference sequence). Trimming removed 2 bases at V and 10 bases at J, with 8 bases between. CDR3 coding DNA: TGCAGTGCTAGACAAGGGACCTACACCTTC. Its protein product is CSARQGTYTF.

This chain joins TRBV5-4 and TRBJ2-7; 7 nucleotides agree with TRBD1. Germline loops: CDR1 SGHNT, CDR2 YYREEE (reference sequence). CDR3 size: 14 residues. J was trimmed by 3 bases and V by 0 bases; bases with no gene match: 3. The CDR3 region has the DNA TGTGCCAGCAGCTTGGGGCAGGGGGTCTACGAGCAGTACTTC. Its protein product is CASSLGQGVYEQYF.

The gene calls are TRBV5-6 and TRBJ1-1, with 7 bases fitting TRBD1. The CDR3 extends over 19 amino acids. The germline CDR1 and CDR2 sequences are SGHDT and YYEEEE. V lost 2 bases and J lost 0; bases outside the gene matches: 16. CDR3 sequence reads: CASSFGRRQGQPMNTEAFF. The CDR3 bases are TGTGCCAGCAGCTTTGGTCGGAGACAGGGTCAACCCATGAACACTGAAGCTTTCTTT. The whole variable domain, filled in from reference TRBV5-6 and TRBJ1-1, reads DAGVTQSPTHLIKTRGQQVTLRCSPKSGHDTVSWYQQALGQGPQFIFQYYEEEERQRGNFPDRFSGHQFPNYSSELNVNALLLGDSALYLCASSFGRRQGQPMNTEAFFGQGTRLTVV.